This T cell receptor (beta chain) originates from a study of blood T cell repertoires in COVID-19. This clone was detected only once. Produced via immunoSEQ multiplex PCR; TCRdb's table is partial and in-frame only. Of around 190,000 clones in the sample, 70% to 80% were seen once. CDR3 size: 10 residues. V gave up 8 bases and J gave up 7 bases, with 8 bases separating them. V is TRBV23-1 and J is TRBJ1-1; D is undetermined. TRBV23-1 is designated an ORF whose function remains uncertain. Specimen: peripheral blood. This clonotype was obtained from a woman in her forties or fifties with active or convalescent COVID-19. The DNA for the CDR3 is TGCGCCAGCCAGGCCGGTGAAGCTTTCTTT. This translates into CASQAGEAFF.